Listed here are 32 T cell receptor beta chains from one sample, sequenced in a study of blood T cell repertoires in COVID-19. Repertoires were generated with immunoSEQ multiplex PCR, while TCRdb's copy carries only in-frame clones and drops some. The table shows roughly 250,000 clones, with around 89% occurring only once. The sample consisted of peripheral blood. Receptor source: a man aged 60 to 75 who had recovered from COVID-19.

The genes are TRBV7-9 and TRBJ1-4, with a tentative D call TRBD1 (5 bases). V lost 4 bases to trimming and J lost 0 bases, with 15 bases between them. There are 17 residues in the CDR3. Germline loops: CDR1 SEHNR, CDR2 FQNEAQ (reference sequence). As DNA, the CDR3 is TGTGCCAGCAGCTCCTTGCCCACGACAGCAACTAATGAAAAACTGTTTTTT. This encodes CASSSLPTTATNEKLFF.

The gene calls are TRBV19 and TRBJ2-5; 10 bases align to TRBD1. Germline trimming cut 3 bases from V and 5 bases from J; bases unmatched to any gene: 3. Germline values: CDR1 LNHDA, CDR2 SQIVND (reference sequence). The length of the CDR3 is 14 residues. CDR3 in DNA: TGTGCCAGTAGTATCGGACAGGGGGGTGAGACCCAGTACTTC. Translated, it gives CASSIGQGGETQYF.

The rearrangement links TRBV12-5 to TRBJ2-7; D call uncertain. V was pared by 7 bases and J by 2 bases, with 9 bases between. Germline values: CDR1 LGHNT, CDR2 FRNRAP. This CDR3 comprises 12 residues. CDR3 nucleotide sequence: TGTGCTAGTGCCCTAGAAGCCTACGAGCAGTACTTC. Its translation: CASALEAYEQYF.

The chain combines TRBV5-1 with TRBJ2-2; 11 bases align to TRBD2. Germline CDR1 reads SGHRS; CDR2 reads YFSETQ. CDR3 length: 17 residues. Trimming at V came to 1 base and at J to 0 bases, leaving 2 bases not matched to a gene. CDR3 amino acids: CASSLLAGGSNTGELFF. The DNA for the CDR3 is TGCGCCAGCAGCTTGCTAGCGGGGGGATCGAACACCGGGGAGCTGTTTTTT.

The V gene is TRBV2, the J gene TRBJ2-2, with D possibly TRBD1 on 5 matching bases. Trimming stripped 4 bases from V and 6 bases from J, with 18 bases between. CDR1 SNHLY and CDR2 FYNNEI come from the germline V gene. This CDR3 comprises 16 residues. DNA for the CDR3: TGTGCCAGCAGTGCGCAGGGAAGTATTGTGGCCGGGGAGCTGTTTTTT. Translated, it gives CASSAQGSIVAGELFF. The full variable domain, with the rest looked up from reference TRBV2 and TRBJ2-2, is EPEVTQTPSHQVTQMGQEVILRCVPISNHLYFYWYRQILGQKVEFLVSFYNNEISEKSEIFDDQFSVERPDGSNFTLKIRSTKLEDSAMYFCASSAQGSIVAGELFFGEGSRLTVL.

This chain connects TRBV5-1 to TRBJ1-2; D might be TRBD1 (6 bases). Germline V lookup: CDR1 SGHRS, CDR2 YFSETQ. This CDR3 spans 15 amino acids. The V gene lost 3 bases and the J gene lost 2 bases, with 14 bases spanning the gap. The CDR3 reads CASSWNGQQNYGYTF. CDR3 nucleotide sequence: TGCGCCAGCAGCTGGAATGGACAGCAAAACTATGGCTACACCTTC. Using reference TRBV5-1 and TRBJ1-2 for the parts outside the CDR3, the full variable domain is KAGVTQTPRYLIKTRGQQVTLSCSPISGHRSVSWYQQTPGQGLQFLFEYFSETQRNKGNFPGRFSGRQFSNSRSEMNVSTLELGDSALYLCASSWNGQQNYGYTFGSGTRLTVV.

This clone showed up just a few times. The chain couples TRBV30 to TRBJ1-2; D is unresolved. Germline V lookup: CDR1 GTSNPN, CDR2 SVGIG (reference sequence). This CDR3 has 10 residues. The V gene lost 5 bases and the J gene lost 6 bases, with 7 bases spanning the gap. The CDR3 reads CAWGTHGYTF. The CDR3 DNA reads TGTGCCTGGGGTACTCATGGCTACACCTTC.

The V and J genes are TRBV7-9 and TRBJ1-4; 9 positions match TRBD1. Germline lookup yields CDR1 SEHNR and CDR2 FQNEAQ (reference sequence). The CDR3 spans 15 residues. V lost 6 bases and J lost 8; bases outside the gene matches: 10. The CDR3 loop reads CASSLHGQGREKLFF. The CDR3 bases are TGTGCCAGCAGTTTACATGGACAGGGGCGGGAAAAACTGTTTTTT.

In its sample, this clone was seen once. The CDR3 DNA is TGTGCCAGCAGCAAGGACAGGGGCGAACCCCAGCATTTT. Translated: CASSKDRGEPQHF. V usage is TRBV27 and J usage is TRBJ1-5, with TRBD1 identical over 9 bases. The CDR3 totals 13 residues. V was pared by 6 bases and J by 10 bases, with 7 bases of the junction left unmatched. Germline-derived CDR1 and CDR2 are MNHEY and SMNVEV (reference sequence).

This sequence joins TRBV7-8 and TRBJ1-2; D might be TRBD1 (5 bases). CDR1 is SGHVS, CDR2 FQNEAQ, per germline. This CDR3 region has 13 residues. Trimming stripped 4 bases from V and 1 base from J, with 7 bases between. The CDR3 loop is CASSSDSNYGYTF. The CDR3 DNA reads TGTGCCAGCAGCTCCGACAGTAACTATGGCTACACCTTC.

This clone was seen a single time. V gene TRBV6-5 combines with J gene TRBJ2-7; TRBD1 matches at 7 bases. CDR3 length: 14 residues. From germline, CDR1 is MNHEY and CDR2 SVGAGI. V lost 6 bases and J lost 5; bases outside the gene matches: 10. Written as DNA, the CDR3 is TGTGCCAGCAGCACTACAGGGGTTCTCGACGAGCAGTACTTC. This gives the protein CASSTTGVLDEQYF.

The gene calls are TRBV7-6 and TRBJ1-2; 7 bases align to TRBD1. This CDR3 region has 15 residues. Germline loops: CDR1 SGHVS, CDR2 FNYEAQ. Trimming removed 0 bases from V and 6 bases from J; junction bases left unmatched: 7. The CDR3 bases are TGTGCCAGCAGCTTAGCATTAGAGACAGGGAATGGCTACACCTTC. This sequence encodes CASSLALETGNGYTF.

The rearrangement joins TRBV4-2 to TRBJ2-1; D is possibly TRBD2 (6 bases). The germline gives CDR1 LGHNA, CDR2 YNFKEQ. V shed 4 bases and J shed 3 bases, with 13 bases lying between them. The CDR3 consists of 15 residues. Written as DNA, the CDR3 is TGTGCCAGCAGCCGTACTAGCAACCTCTACAATGAGCAGTTCTTC. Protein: CASSRTSNLYNEQFF.

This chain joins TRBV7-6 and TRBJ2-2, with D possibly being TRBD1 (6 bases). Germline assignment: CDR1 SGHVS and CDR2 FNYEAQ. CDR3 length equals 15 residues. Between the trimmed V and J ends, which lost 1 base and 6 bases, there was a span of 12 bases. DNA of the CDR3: TGTGCCAGCAGCTTAGACAGGGTACTTCCCGGGGAGCTGTTTTTT. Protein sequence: CASSLDRVLPGELFF.

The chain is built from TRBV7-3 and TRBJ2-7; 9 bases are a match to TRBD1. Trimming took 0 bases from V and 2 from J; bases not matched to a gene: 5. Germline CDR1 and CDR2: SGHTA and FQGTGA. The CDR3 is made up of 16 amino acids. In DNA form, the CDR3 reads TGTGCCAGCAGCTTAACCCCGACAGGGGGTCCCTACGAGCAGTACTTC. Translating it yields CASSLTPTGGPYEQYF.

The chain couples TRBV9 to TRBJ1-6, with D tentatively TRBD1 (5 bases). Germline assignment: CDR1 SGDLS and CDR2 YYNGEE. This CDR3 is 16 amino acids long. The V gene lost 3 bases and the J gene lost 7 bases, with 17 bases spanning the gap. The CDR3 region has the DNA TGTGCCAGCAGCGCAACACGACAGCAGAAAAATTCACCCCTCCACTTT. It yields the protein CASSATRQQKNSPLHF.

CDR3 in amino acids: CASSQDRTVGGELFF. The DNA for the CDR3 is TGTGCCAGCAGCCAAGATAGGACAGTCGGCGGGGAGCTGTTTTTT. This sequence joins TRBV4-2 and TRBJ2-2, with D possibly matching TRBD1 (6 bases). The CDR3 covers 15 residues. Trimming left V 0 bases short and J 7 bases short, with 12 bases between. The V gene's germline CDR1 is LGHNA and CDR2 YNFKEQ.

Here the CDR3 reads CASSKGDDGTGTGYTF. The CDR3 nucleotides read TGTGCCAGCAGCAAAGGGGATGATGGGACAGGGACTGGCTACACCTTC. The V gene is TRBV21-1, the J gene TRBJ1-2; the D segment call TRBD1 is taken from the table without a DNA check. TRBV21-1 represents a pseudogene. This CDR3 is built from 16 residues.

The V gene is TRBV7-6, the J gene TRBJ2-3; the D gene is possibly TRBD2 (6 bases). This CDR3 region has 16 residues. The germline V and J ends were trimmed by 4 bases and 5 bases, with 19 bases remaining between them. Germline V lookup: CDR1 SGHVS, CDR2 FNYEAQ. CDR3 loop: CASSSRGALARDTQYF. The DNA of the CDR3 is TGTGCCAGCAGCTCACGTGGGGCGCTAGCGCGAGATACGCAGTATTTT.

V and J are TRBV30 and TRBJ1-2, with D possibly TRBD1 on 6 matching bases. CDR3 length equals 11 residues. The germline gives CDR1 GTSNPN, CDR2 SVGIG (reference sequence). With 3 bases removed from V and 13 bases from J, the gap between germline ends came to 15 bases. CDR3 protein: CAWSGLWTATF. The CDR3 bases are TGTGCCTGGAGCGGCTTGTGGACAGCCACCTTC.

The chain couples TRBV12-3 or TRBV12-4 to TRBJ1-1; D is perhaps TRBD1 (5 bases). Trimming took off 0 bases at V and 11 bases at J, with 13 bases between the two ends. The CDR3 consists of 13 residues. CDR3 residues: CASSLAPGGTAFF. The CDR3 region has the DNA TGTGCCAGCAGTTTAGCCCCTGGGGGGACCGCTTTCTTT.

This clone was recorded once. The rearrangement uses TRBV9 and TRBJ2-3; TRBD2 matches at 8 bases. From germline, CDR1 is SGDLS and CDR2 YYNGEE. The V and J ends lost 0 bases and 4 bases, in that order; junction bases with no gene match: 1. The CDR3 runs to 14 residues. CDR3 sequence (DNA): TGTGCCAGCAGCGTAGCGGGGGGGTCAGATACGCAGTATTTT. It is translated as CASSVAGGSDTQYF.

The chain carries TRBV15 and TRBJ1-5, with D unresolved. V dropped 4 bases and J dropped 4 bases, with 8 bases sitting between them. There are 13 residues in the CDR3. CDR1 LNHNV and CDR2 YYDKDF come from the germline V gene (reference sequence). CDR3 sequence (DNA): TGTGCCACCAGCACTCTTTTTAATCAGCCCCAGCATTTT. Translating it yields CATSTLFNQPQHF.

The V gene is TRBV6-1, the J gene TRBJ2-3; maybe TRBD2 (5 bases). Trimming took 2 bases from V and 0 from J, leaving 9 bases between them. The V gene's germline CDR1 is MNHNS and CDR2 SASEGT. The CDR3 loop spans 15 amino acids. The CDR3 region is CASSEQDSSTDTQYF. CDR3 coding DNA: TGTGCCAGCAGTGAACAGGACTCTAGCACAGATACGCAGTATTTT.

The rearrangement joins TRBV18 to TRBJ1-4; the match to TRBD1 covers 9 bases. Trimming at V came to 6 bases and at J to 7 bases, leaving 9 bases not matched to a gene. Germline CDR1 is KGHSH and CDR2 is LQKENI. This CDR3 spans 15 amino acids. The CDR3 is CASSQQGAIGEKLFF. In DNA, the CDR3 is TGTGCCAGCTCCCAACAGGGGGCTATTGGTGAAAAACTGTTTTTT.

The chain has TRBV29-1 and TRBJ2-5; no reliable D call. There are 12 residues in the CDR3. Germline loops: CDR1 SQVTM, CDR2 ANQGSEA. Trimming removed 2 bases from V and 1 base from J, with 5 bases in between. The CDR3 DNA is TGCAGCGTTGAACACAGCCAAGAGACCCAGTACTTC. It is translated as CSVEHSQETQYF.

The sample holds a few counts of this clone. CDR3 in DNA: TGTGCCAGCAGCCAAGATGGATCCCTAGGGGCAAATGAGCAGTTCTTC. This codes for CASSQDGSLGANEQFF. This rearrangement joins TRBV3-1 (or the pseudogene TRBV3-2) to TRBJ2-1, with D possibly being TRBD1 (5 bases). The CDR3 consists of 16 residues. CDR1 and CDR2 from the germline V gene are LGHDT and YNNKEL (reference sequence). Trimming pared 0 bases from V and 7 bases from J, leaving 16 bases between.

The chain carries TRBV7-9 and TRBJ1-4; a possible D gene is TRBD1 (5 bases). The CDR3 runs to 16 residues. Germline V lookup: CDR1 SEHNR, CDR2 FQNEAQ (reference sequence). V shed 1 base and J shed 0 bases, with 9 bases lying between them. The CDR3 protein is CASSLVQGATNEKLFF. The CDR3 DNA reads TGTGCCAGCAGCTTAGTGCAGGGCGCAACTAATGAAAAACTGTTTTTT.

CDR3 DNA: TGCGCCAGCAGCTTAGCGGGGGGGTTGGTTGGTATCACCCCTAACATTCAGTACTTC. The encoded protein is CASSLAGGLVGITPNIQYF. This chain uses TRBV5-1 with TRBJ2-4; 10 positions agree with TRBD2. The J segment lost 7 bases and the V segment lost 2 bases, leaving 18 bases of the junction unmatched. Germline lookup yields CDR1 SGHRS and CDR2 YFSETQ. There are 19 residues in the CDR3.

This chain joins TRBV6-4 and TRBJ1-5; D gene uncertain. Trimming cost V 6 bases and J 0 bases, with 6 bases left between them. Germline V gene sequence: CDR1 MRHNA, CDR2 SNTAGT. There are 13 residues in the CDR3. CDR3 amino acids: CASSVDSNQPQHF. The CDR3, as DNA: TGTGCCAGCAGCGTAGATAGCAATCAGCCCCAGCATTTT.

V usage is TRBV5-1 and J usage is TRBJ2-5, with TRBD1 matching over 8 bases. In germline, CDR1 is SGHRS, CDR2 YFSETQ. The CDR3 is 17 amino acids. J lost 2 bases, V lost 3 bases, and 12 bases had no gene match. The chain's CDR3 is CASSWGATGVNQETQYF. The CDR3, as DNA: TGCGCCAGCAGCTGGGGCGCGACAGGGGTGAATCAAGAGACCCAGTACTTC.

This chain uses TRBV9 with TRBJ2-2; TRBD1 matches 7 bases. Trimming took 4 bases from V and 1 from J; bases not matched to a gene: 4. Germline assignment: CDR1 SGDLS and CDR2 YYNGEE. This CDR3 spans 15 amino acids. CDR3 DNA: TGTGCCAGCAGCTTCCGGGACAGGAACACCGGGGAGCTGTTTTTT. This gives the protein CASSFRDRNTGELFF.